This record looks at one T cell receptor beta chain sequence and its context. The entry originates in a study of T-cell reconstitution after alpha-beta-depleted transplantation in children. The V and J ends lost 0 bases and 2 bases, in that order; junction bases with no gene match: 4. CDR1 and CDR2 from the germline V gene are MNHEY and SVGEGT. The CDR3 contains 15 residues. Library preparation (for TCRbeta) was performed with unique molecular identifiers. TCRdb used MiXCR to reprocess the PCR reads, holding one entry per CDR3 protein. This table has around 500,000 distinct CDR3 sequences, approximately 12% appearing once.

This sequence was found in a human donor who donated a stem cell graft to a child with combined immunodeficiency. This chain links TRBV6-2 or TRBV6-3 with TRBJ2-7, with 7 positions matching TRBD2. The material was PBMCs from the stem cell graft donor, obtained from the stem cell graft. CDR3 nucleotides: TGTGCCAGCAGTTACTCGAGGCGGGAGACCTACGAGCAGTACTTC. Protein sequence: CASSYSRRETYEQYF.